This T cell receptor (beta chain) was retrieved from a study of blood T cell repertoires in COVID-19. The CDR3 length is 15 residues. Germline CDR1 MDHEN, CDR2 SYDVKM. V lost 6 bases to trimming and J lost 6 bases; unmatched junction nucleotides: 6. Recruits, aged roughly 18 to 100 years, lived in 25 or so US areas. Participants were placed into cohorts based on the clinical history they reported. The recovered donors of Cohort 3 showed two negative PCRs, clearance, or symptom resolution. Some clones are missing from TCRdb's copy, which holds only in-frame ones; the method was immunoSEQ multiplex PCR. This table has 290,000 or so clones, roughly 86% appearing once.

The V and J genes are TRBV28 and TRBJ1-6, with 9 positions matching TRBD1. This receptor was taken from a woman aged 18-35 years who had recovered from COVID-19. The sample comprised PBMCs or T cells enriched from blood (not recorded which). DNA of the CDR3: TGTGCCAGCAGAACACAGGGGGCGAGTAATTCACCCCTCCACTTT. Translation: CASRTQGASNSPLHF.